Only a few counts were recorded for the clone carrying this T cell receptor (beta chain). The antigen is unknown. TCR beta CDR3 regions were amplified from RNA. HTBI primers were the set used in a first-round RT-PCR of the TCR CDR3. TCRdb called the multiplex PCR reads again in MiXCR, with one record for every CDR3 protein. Among about 360,000 distinct CDR3 sequences listed, approximately 25% were seen once. Stability of Graves' hyperthyroidism was defined as absent ophthalmopathy progression within 18 months. This entry is derived from a study of T cells in Graves' hyperthyroidism and ophthalmopathy. Whole-study findings and limits: Model predictions of ophthalmopathy came a median roughly 6.7 months before onset. Blood held most thyroid clonotypes expanded above 0.001 frequency. Ophthalmopathy was separated from stable hyperthyroidism by a 13 V-J model.

The germline V gene encodes CDR1 DFQATT and CDR2 SNEGSKA (reference sequence). V was clipped by 0 bases and J by 0 bases; unmatched bases: 5. The CDR3 extends over 16 amino acids. The sample comprised blood. This receptor was identified in a man over 45 with Graves' hyperthyroidism. The chain carries TRBV20-1 and TRBJ2-3; 8 bases map to TRBD2. CDR3 bases: TGCAGTGCTAGAGATACCCAGCGGGGGAGCACAGATACGCAGTATTTT. As protein: CSARDTQRGSTDTQYF.